This is a list of T cell receptor beta chains from one sample in a study of cytomegalovirus exposure and HLA in healthy donors. Here immunoSEQ multiplex PCR was the method, and the copy in TCRdb shows in-frame clones only, minus some. Of 85,000 to 95,000 clones listed, roughly 63% are singletons. Material: PBMCs. These TCRs come from a woman aged 30 to 39 in good health and CMV-seronegative. The CDR3 runs from the conserved cysteine through the conserved F or W. D genes are given only for firm matches. Clone size is given for some rows only: seen once, a few or many times, or a class if the clone is expanded.

TRBD2 | TRBJ2-3 | 14 | TRBV29-1 | . | TGCAGCGTCGCTAGCGGGAGCAGCACAGATACGCAGTATTTT | CSVASGSSTDTQYF
. | TRBJ1-2 | 18 | TRBV28 | . | TGTGCCAGCAGTTTGGGTCAGCAGGTTCGTGGGGCCAACTATGGCTACACCTTC | CASSLGQQVRGANYGYTF
TRBD1 | TRBJ2-7 | 15 | TRBV5-1 | . | TGCGCCAGCAGCGCCCGGGACAGGGGCGTCCACGAGCAGTACTTC | CASSARDRGVHEQYF
. | TRBJ1-4 | 16 | TRBV4-1 | . | TGCGCCAGCAGCCCCGCCATCGGGACTGGTAATGAAAAACTGTTTTTT | CASSPAIGTGNEKLFF
TRBD1 | TRBJ1-1 | 16 | TRBV29-1 | . | TGCAGCGTTGAGTATGAGTGGGGACAGCTGAACACTGAAGCTTTCTTT | CSVEYEWGQLNTEAFF
. | TRBJ2-5 | 13 | TRBV9 | few | TGTGCCAGCAGCGCCGACATACAAGAGACCCAGTACTTC | CASSADIQETQYF
. | TRBJ2-5 | 13 | TRBV2 | . | TGTGCCAGCAGGACAAACCCTCAAGAGACCCAGTACTTC | CASRTNPQETQYF
TRBD2 | TRBJ2-7 | 13 | TRBV19 | . | TGTGCCAGTAGTCAGACTAGCGGCTACGAGCAGTACTTC | CASSQTSGYEQYF
. | TRBJ2-3 | 16 | TRBV7-2 | . | TGTGCCAGCAGCCCCGTTGCGGGTGGTAGCACAGATACGCAGTATTTT | CASSPVAGGSTDTQYF
TRBD2 | TRBJ2-2 | 16 | TRBV11-2 | . | TGTGCCAGCAGCTTAGGAACTAGCGGGACGTCCGGGGAGCTGTTTTTT | CASSLGTSGTSGELFF
TRBD1 | TRBJ1-4 | 14 | TRBV6-4 | . | TGTGCCAGCAGTCATACAGGGGATGGTGAAAAACTGTTTTTT | CASSHTGDGEKLFF
. | TRBJ1-1 | 15 | TRBV11-2 | . | TGTGCCAGCAGCAAGGAACAGGTTATGAACACTGAAGCTTTCTTT | CASSKEQVMNTEAFF
TRBD1 | TRBJ2-1 | 17 | TRBV18 | . | TGTGCCAGCTCACCGGGACAGGGGGCACGTAACTACAATGAGCAGTTCTTC | CASSPGQGARNYNEQFF
TRBD2 | TRBJ2-1 | 15 | TRBV7-3 | . | TGTGCCAGCAGCTTAGCTAGCGGGAGTAACTATGAGCAGTTCTTC | CASSLASGSNYEQFF
. | TRBJ2-3 | 13 | TRBV2 | . | TGTGCCAGCAGTGGGCCCCACACAGATACGCAGTATTTT | CASSGPHTDTQYF
. | TRBJ2-5 | 14 | TRBV7-2 | . | TGTGCCAGCAGCTCAGAAGGCAGGCAAGAGACCCAGTACTTC | CASSSEGRQETQYF
. | TRBJ2-7 | 13 | TRBV7-9 | . | TGTGCCAGCGTATCCTCCCAGAAATACGAGCAGTACTTC | CASVSSQKYEQYF
. | TRBJ2-2 | 14 | TRBV2 | . | TGTGCCAGCAGTACCAGACAAGTAACCGGGGAGCTGTTTTTT | CASSTRQVTGELFF
. | TRBJ2-3 | 16 | TRBV5-1 | . | TGCGCCAGCAGCTTGGGGGACTCCCGGAGGTCAGATACGCAGTATTTT | CASSLGDSRRSDTQYF
. | TRBJ2-1 | 10 | TRBV6-5 | . | TGTGCCAGCGGGGGAGGCGAGCAGTTCTTC | CASGGGEQFF
. | TRBJ1-3 | 17 | TRBV9 | . | TGTGCCAGCAGCGTAGCGGGACTCAAGAGCTCTGGAAACACCATATATTTT | CASSVAGLKSSGNTIYF
. | TRBJ1-2 | 15 | TRBV5-1 | . | TGCGCCAGCAGCTTGGGGGAGAGCAATGGCCGTGGCTACACCTTC | CASSLGESNGRGYTF
TRBD2 | TRBJ2-3 | 17 | TRBV4-2 | once | TGTGCCAGCAGCCAACCTTTACTAGCGGGAGGAGCAAGGACGCAGTATTTT | CASSQPLLAGGARTQYF
. | TRBJ1-2 | 13 | TRBV5-1 | . | TGCGCCAGCAGGCGGCAGAGCAACTATGGCTACACCTTC | CASRRQSNYGYTF
. | TRBJ1-1 | 15 | TRBV6-5 | few | TGTGCCAGCAGTTACTCGAACCCTACAGACACTGAAGCTTTCTTT | CASSYSNPTDTEAFF
. | TRBJ2-1 | 14 | TRBV14 | . | TGTGCCAGCAGCCAAGATTTCAGCTACAATGAGCAGTTCTTC | CASSQDFSYNEQFF
TRBD1 | TRBJ1-3 | 15 | TRBV27 | many | TGTGCCAGCAGTTTTTCAGGGGGCCCTGGAAACACCATATATTTT | CASSFSGGPGNTIYF
. | TRBJ1-5 | 13 | TRBV2 | few | TGTGCCAGCTCCTTAGAGAACAATCAGCCCCAGCATTTT | CASSLENNQPQHF
. | TRBJ2-7 | 16 | TRBV28 | . | TGTGCCAGCACCCCGACAGGGAGCGGGAGTCTGTACGAGCAGTACTTC | CASTPTGSGSLYEQYF
TRBD1 | TRBJ1-2 | 15 | TRBV6-5 | . | TGTGCCAGCAGTCCGTGGACAGGCTTTAACTATGGCTACACCTTC | CASSPWTGFNYGYTF
TRBD1 | TRBJ1-5 | 14 | TRBV6-5 | few | TGTGCCAGCAGCTATGGACAGGGCAATCAGCCCCAGCATTTT | CASSYGQGNQPQHF